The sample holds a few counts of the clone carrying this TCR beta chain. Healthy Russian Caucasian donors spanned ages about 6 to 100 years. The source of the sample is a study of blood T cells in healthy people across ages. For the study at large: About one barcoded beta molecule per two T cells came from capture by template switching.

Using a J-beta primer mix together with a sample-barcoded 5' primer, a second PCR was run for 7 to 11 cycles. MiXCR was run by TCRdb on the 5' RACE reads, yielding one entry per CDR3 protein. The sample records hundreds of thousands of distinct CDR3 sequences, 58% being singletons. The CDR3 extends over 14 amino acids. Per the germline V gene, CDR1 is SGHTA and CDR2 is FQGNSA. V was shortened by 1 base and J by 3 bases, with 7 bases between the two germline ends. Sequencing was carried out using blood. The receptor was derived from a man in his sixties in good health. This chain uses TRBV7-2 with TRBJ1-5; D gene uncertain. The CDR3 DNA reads TGTGCCAGCAGCTTAGGAGGTATCAATCAGCCCCAGCATTTT. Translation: CASSLGGINQPQHF.